These 30 T cell receptor beta chains share one sample of origin, sequenced in a study of T cell responses to AZD1222 COVID-19 vaccine. Assay: immunoSEQ multiplex PCR; the TCRdb copy retains only in-frame clones and omits some. The sample contains about 260,000 clones, approximately 93% of which appear only once. The sample here was peripheral blood, taken on day 0 of AZD1222 vaccination. The receptors come from an adult in good health.

The chain is built from TRBV6-2 or TRBV6-3 and TRBJ2-7; D is perhaps TRBD1 or TRBD2 (5 bases each). The germline V gene encodes CDR1 MNHEY and CDR2 SVGEGT. The CDR3 contains 16 residues. Trimming took off 5 bases at V and 5 bases at J, with 22 bases between the two ends. DNA of the CDR3: TGTGCCAGCAGTCGGGGACGACCGCCCTCCTACGACGAGCAGTACTTC. This encodes CASSRGRPPSYDEQYF.

The V and J genes are TRBV7-3 and TRBJ1-1; D is perhaps TRBD1 (5 bases). V dropped 4 bases and J dropped 0 bases, with 15 bases sitting between them. The germline V gene encodes CDR1 SGHTA and CDR2 FQGTGA. The CDR3 totals 16 residues. The CDR3 protein is CASSSEPGRMNTEAFF. For the CDR3, the DNA is TGTGCCAGCAGCTCCGAGCCGGGACGGATGAACACTGAAGCTTTCTTT.

CDR3 in DNA: TGTGCCAGCAGCCCTGGACAGGGAAGAGGCAATGAGCAGTTCTTC. Protein sequence: CASSPGQGRGNEQFF. The rearrangement links TRBV11-3 to TRBJ2-1; TRBD1 agrees at 8 bases. Germline CDR1 and CDR2: SGHNT and YENEEA. This CDR3 contains 15 residues. Trimming took 5 bases from V and 6 from J; bases not matched to a gene: 9. The full variable domain, with the rest looked up from reference TRBV11-3 and TRBJ2-1, is EAGVVQSPRYKIIEKKQPVAFWCNPISGHNTLYWYLQNLGQGPELLIRYENEEAVDDSQLPKDRFSAERLKGVDSTLKIQPAELGDSAVYLCASSPGQGRGNEQFFGPGTRLTVL.

This rearrangement joins TRBV6-5 to TRBJ1-2; 8 bases are a match to TRBD1. In germline, CDR1 is MNHEY, CDR2 SVGAGI. Germline trimming cut 2 bases from V and 7 bases from J; bases unmatched to any gene: 9. The CDR3 is made up of 15 amino acids. The CDR3 nucleotides are TGTGCCAGCAGTTACGCCAGGACAGGGATAAGTGGCTACACCTTC. Amino acid sequence: CASSYARTGISGYTF.

The rearrangement links TRBV6-2 or TRBV6-3 to TRBJ2-7; D uncertain. The CDR3 runs 13 residues. The germline V gene encodes CDR1 MNHEY and CDR2 SVGEGT. The V gene lost 4 bases and the J gene lost 6 bases, with 13 bases spanning the gap. This CDR3 is CASSLRFSSEQYF. The CDR3 nucleotides read TGTGCCAGCAGTTTGAGGTTTAGTAGCGAGCAGTACTTC.

The V call is TRBV6-5, the J call TRBJ1-4; D remains unclear. CDR1 and CDR2 from the germline V gene are MNHEY and SVGAGI. The V gene lost 6 bases and the J gene lost 3 bases, with 14 bases spanning the gap. This CDR3 spans 15 amino acids. CDR3 loop: CASSLNPFPNEKLFF. For the CDR3, the DNA is TGTGCCAGCAGCCTAAATCCCTTTCCTAATGAAAAACTGTTTTTT.

The rearrangement joins TRBV28 to TRBJ1-2, with a weak D call TRBD1 (6 bases). The V gene's germline CDR1 is MDHEN and CDR2 SYDVKM. V was cut by 3 bases and J by 7 bases, with 15 bases left in between. The CDR3 extends over 14 amino acids. Here the CDR3 reads CASSFLRGAGGYTF. In DNA, the CDR3 is TGTGCCAGCAGTTTCCTTCGGGGGGCTGGTGGCTACACCTTC.

The gene calls are TRBV2 and TRBJ1-5; TRBD1 matches 8 bases. The CDR3 has 13 residues. The germline CDR1 and CDR2 sequences are SNHLY and FYNNEI. Trimming took 3 bases from V and 9 from J; bases not matched to a gene: 4. The CDR3 protein is CASSDSGGGPQHF. CDR3 DNA: TGTGCCAGCAGTGATTCAGGGGGCGGGCCCCAGCATTTT.

The chain recombines TRBV2 with TRBJ2-6; the D gene is possibly TRBD2 (6 bases). V shed 3 bases and J shed 2 bases, with 14 bases lying between them. The CDR3 extends over 17 amino acids. Germline CDR1 is SNHLY and CDR2 is FYNNEI. The CDR3 DNA reads TGTGCCAGCAGTGATCTTGGAGGGACCACTGGGGCCAACGTCCTGACTTTC. Its protein product is CASSDLGGTTGANVLTF.

The V and J genes are TRBV3-1 (or the pseudogene TRBV3-2) and TRBJ2-7, with 7 positions matching TRBD2. Germline CDR1 reads LGHDT; CDR2 reads YNNKEL (reference sequence). This CDR3 comprises 15 residues. V gave up 0 bases and J gave up 0 bases; unmatched junction bases: 2. CDR3 protein: CASSQEAGSSYEQYF. In nucleotides, the CDR3 is TGTGCCAGCAGCCAAGAAGCGGGGAGCTCCTACGAGCAGTACTTC.

The V and J genes are TRBV7-9 and TRBJ2-3; tentative D call: TRBD2 (6 bases). The CDR3 contains 12 residues. The V end was cut by 10 bases, the J end by 4 bases, with 12 bases between. Per the germline V gene, CDR1 is SEHNR and CDR2 is FQNEAQ (reference sequence). CDR3 in amino acids: CATGAGADTQYF. CDR3 bases: TGTGCCACAGGAGCGGGCGCAGATACGCAGTATTTT.

The chain recombines TRBV2 with TRBJ2-7; 12 nucleotides agree with TRBD2. The V segment lost 4 bases and the J segment 3 bases; nucleotides outside the gene matches: 4. Germline V lookup: CDR1 SNHLY, CDR2 FYNNEI. This CDR3 spans 15 amino acids. The CDR3 sequence: CASSGTSGIDYEQYF. CDR3 sequence (DNA): TGTGCCAGCAGTGGGACTAGCGGGATTGACTACGAGCAGTACTTC.

This chain links TRBV11-3 with TRBJ1-3; D is ambiguous. Germline V CDR1 and CDR2: SGHNT, YENEEA. The ends were cut back, 5 bases at V and 0 bases at J, with 11 bases in the middle. This CDR3 has 15 residues. In nucleotides, the CDR3 is TGTGCCAGCAGCCCCGGCTACTTCTCTGGAAACACCATATATTTT. Translating gives CASSPGYFSGNTIYF.

This clone was seen just once. Within the sample, other DNA sequences also encode this same CDR3. This chain uses TRBV18 with TRBJ2-3; 10 bases agree with TRBD2. The CDR3 runs 16 residues. Germline lookup yields CDR1 KGHSH and CDR2 LQKENI. Germline trimming cut 1 base from V and 1 base from J; bases unmatched to any gene: 2. The CDR3 here is CASSPRLAGGTDTQYF. The CDR3 DNA reads as TGTGCCAGCTCACCACGGCTAGCGGGGGGCACAGATACGCAGTATTTT. Based on the CDR3 plus reference TRBV18 and TRBJ2-3, the full variable domain is NAGVMQNPRHLVRRRGQEARLRCSPMKGHSHVYWYRQLPEEGLKFMVYLQKENIIDESGMPKERFSAEFPKEGPSILRIQQVVRGDSAAYFCASSPRLAGGTDTQYFGPGTRLTVL.

This rearrangement joins TRBV5-1 to TRBJ2-3; D uncertain. Germline loops: CDR1 SGHRS, CDR2 YFSETQ. The CDR3 extends over 14 amino acids. Between the trimmed V and J ends, which lost 3 bases and 5 bases, there was a span of 13 bases. The CDR3: CASSSRLFGDTQYF. The CDR3 nucleotides read TGCGCCAGCAGCTCCCGACTGTTCGGAGATACGCAGTATTTT.

The CDR3 nucleotides are TGCGCCAGCAGCCAAGAAGGACAGGGAACGTACGAGCAGTACTTC. Its translation is CASSQEGQGTYEQYF. The chain links TRBV4-1 to TRBJ2-7; the match to TRBD1 covers 8 bases. This CDR3 spans 15 amino acids. Trimming removed 0 bases from V and 4 bases from J; junction bases left unmatched: 5. The germline CDR1 and CDR2 sequences are MGHRA and YSYEKL.

This chain links TRBV6-2 or TRBV6-3 with TRBJ2-2; 12 nucleotides agree with TRBD1. Germline V lookup: CDR1 MNHEY, CDR2 SVGEGT. The J segment lost 6 bases and the V segment lost 0 bases, leaving 17 bases of the junction unmatched. The CDR3 totals 21 residues. CDR3 in amino acids: CASSYSGTGGFAGEEPGELFF. The CDR3 DNA reads TGTGCCAGCAGTTACTCAGGGACAGGGGGCTTTGCGGGAGAAGAACCCGGGGAGCTGTTTTTT.

Note on this clone: A read error may account for a junction end that differs from germline. The CDR3: CASSQASGRIDEQFF. For the CDR3, the DNA is TGCGCCAGCAGTCAAGCTAGCGGGAGAATAGATGAGCAGTTCTTC. This chain links TRBV4-3 with TRBJ2-1; 10 bases match TRBD2. Germline CDR1 is LGHNA and CDR2 is YSLEER. The CDR3 is 15 amino acids.

J is TRBJ2-1 and V is TRBV14; D remains unclear. V lost 3 bases to trimming and J lost 5 bases, with 2 bases between them. This CDR3 contains 11 residues. Germline loops: CDR1 SGHDN, CDR2 FVKESK. The CDR3 here is CASSHDNEQFF. The CDR3, as DNA: TGTGCCAGCAGCCACGACAATGAGCAGTTCTTC.

The chain couples TRBV7-2 to TRBJ1-1, with D unresolved. CDR1 and CDR2 (germline): SGHTA, FQGNSA. The length of the CDR3 is 13 residues. The V end lost 4 bases, the J end lost 3 bases, and 9 bases lay between the germline ends. The CDR3 sequence is CASSSVLDTEAFF. As DNA, the CDR3 is TGTGCCAGCAGCTCGGTTCTGGACACTGAAGCTTTCTTT. Full variable domain (remainder filled in from reference TRBV7-2 and TRBJ1-1): GAGVSQSPSNKVTEKGKDVELRCDPISGHTALYWYRQSLGQGLEFLIYFQGNSAPDKSGLPSDRFSAERTGGSVSTLTIQRTQQEDSAVYLCASSSVLDTEAFFGQGTRLTVV.

V gene TRBV4-1 combines with J gene TRBJ2-7; 8 bases fit TRBD1. From germline, CDR1 is MGHRA and CDR2 YSYEKL. The CDR3 runs to 14 residues. V lost 3 bases to trimming and J lost 1 base; unmatched junction nucleotides: 2. This CDR3 is CASSHRTGSYEQYF. The CDR3 nucleotides are TGCGCCAGCAGCCATCGGACAGGGTCCTACGAGCAGTACTTC.

The rearrangement joins TRBV5-5 to TRBJ2-3, with a weak D call TRBD1 (6 bases). The CDR3 length is 16 residues. Germline loops: CDR1 SGHKS, CDR2 YYEKEE (reference sequence). Trimming cost V 4 bases and J 1 base, with 16 bases left between them. CDR3: CASSEGTGSRTDTQYF. In nucleotides, the CDR3 is TGTGCCAGCAGCGAAGGTACAGGGTCTCGCACAGATACGCAGTATTTT.

In DNA form, the CDR3 reads TGTGCCAGCAGTTACTCGACGGCCGCAGGTGGCTACACCTTC. Translating it yields CASSYSTAAGGYTF. V is TRBV6-5 and J is TRBJ1-2; D not certain. The CDR3 spans 14 residues. V gave up 0 bases and J gave up 7 bases, with 12 bases separating them. From germline, CDR1 is MNHEY and CDR2 SVGAGI.

CDR3 sequence: CASSPAYEQYF. In DNA form, the CDR3 reads TGTGCCAGCAGCCCCGCCTACGAGCAGTACTTC. The V call is TRBV7-6, the J call TRBJ2-7; D is undetermined. V was cut by 5 bases and J by 2 bases, with 4 bases left in between. CDR3 length equals 11 residues. Germline values: CDR1 SGHVS, CDR2 FNYEAQ. The whole variable domain, remainder taken from reference TRBV7-6 and TRBJ2-7, is GAGVSQSPRYKVTKRGQDVALRCDPISGHVSLYWYRQALGQGPEFLTYFNYEAQQDKSGLPNDRFSAERPEGSISTLTIQRTEQRDSAMYRCASSPAYEQYFGPGTRLTVT.

About this clone: A read error may produce the germline difference seen at one junction end. The chain joins TRBV15 to TRBJ1-2, with D perhaps TRBD1 (5 bases). This CDR3 has 16 residues. The germline V gene has CDR1 LNHNV and CDR2 YYDKDF (reference sequence). Here the CDR3 DNA reads TGTGCCACCAGCAGAGGAGTAGGCCCACAGGACTACGGCTACACCTTC. Protein sequence: CATSRGVGPQDYGYTF.

V is TRBV6-5 and J is TRBJ2-7; TRBD1 matches 7 bases. After removal of 7 bases from V and 2 bases from J, the junction contained 8 bases not matched to a gene. In germline, CDR1 is MNHEY, CDR2 SVGAGI. The CDR3 has 14 residues. CDR3 in DNA: TGTGCCAGCAATGCCCGGGACAGCGCCTACGAGCAGTACTTC. Its translation: CASNARDSAYEQYF.

The chain carries TRBV7-9 and TRBJ2-7; 10 bases match TRBD2. The germline gives CDR1 SEHNR, CDR2 FQNEAQ (reference sequence). The V gene end was trimmed by 2 bases and the J gene end by 6 bases; junction bases not matched to a gene: 7. The CDR3 contains 15 residues. CDR3 region: CASSLYASGSFEQYF. DNA of the CDR3: TGTGCCAGCAGCTTATACGCTAGCGGGAGTTTCGAGCAGTACTTC.

The J gene is TRBJ1-1, the V gene TRBV3-1 (or the pseudogene TRBV3-2), with TRBD1 matching over 8 bases. This CDR3 has 15 residues. Per germline, CDR1 LGHDT and CDR2 YNNKEL (reference sequence). Losses at the gene ends were 1 base for V and 5 bases for J; bases not matched to a gene: 6. The CDR3 protein is CASSQGRQGRTEAFF. DNA for the CDR3: TGTGCCAGCAGCCAAGGGCGACAGGGGCGGACTGAAGCTTTCTTT.

The DNA of the CDR3 is TGTGCCATCAGTGAGTCGGGTAAGGTAGAAGCTTTCTTT. This encodes CAISESGKVEAFF. This sequence joins TRBV10-3 and TRBJ1-1, with D unclear. V lost 0 bases and J 8 bases, leaving 10 bases between the germline ends. This CDR3 is 13 amino acids long. Per germline, CDR1 ENHRY and CDR2 SYGVKD.

The CDR3 loop is CASSETRGSDTQYF. In DNA, the CDR3 is TGTGCCAGTTCAGAGACCCGCGGATCAGATACGCAGTATTTT. The chain uses TRBV28 and TRBJ2-3; no clear D. In germline, CDR1 is MDHEN, CDR2 SYDVKM. This CDR3 region has 14 residues. The V gene lost 9 bases and the J gene lost 4 bases, with 17 bases spanning the gap.